The clone carrying this TCR beta chain turned up a few times. As yet, its antigen is unknown. The sample is drawn from a study of long-term antiretroviral therapy in people with HIV. Study findings and constraints: In samples taken after ART, diversity increased but remained below transplant donor control levels.

Version v3.0 of the immunoSEQ assay was performed at survey level. Sequenced by immunoSEQ multiplex PCR; TCRdb stores in-frame clones only, minus some. In the table there are about 37,000 clones, 75% to 90% of which are singletons. Between the trimmed V and J ends, which lost 1 base and 0 bases, there was a span of 10 bases. This CDR3 is 15 amino acids long. Germline V gene lookup returns CDR1 SGHVS and CDR2 FNYEAQ. In the United States, treatment was given to all participants with HIV. The sample in question was unsorted PBMCs, obtained 1 year after starting antiretroviral therapy. The chain recombines TRBV7-6 with TRBJ2-7; D uncertain. This receptor was identified in a man between 18 and 29 years old with HIV. The CDR3 DNA follows: TGTGCCAGCAGCTTAGAGTGGGGAAGCTCCTACGAGCAGTACTTC. Translation gives CASSLEWGSSYEQYF.